These T cell receptor beta chains were read from a single sample in a study of control samples from healthy donors and cancer patients. Here immunoSEQ multiplex PCR was the method, and the copy in TCRdb shows in-frame clones only, minus some. Altogether under 150,000 clones are present, about nine tenths being singletons, with the ten largest covering 4.9%. Specimen: blood. The receptors shown here come from a man aged 25-40 years in good health. Both conserved end residues are part of each CDR3. A D gene is named only where the DNA matches it firmly. Where a row states a size, it is once, few, many or the class of an expanded clone; other rows omit it.

-,TRBV18,17,TRBJ2-1,-,TGTGCCAGCTCACCTACATCTAGTGTCCTCTCCAGGAATGAGCAGTTCTTC,CASSPTSSVLSRNEQFF
-,TRBV5-5,15,TRBJ2-6,-,TGTGCCAGCAGATTTGGAGGGTTGGGGGCCAACGTCCTGACTTTC,CASRFGGLGANVLTF
-,TRBV9,16,TRBJ2-3,-,TGTGCCAGCAGTCCCGGGGCAGGGCGTAGCACAGATACGCAGTATTTT,CASSPGAGRSTDTQYF
TRBD1,TRBV11-2,16,TRBJ1-4,-,TGTGCCAGCAGCTCGGACCGGGACAGGGTAGTTGGGAAACTGTTTTTT,CASSSDRDRVVGKLFF
TRBD1,TRBV19,13,TRBJ1-5,once,TGTGCCAGTAGTCTGACAGGGGTTCAGCCCCAGCATTTT,CASSLTGVQPQHF
TRBD1,TRBV19,17,TRBJ2-7,-,TGTGCCAGTAGTATTTTTGGGGCAGGGGGCTCCTCCTACGAGCAGTACTTC,CASSIFGAGGSSYEQYF
-,TRBV6-1,14,TRBJ1-2,-,TGTGCCAGCAGTGAAGATTGGGTTGTAGAGGGCTACACCTTC,CASSEDWVVEGYTF
-,TRBV30,14,TRBJ1-2,-,TGTGCCTGGAGGCCCTCGGGAATAGGGTATGGCTACACCTTC,CAWRPSGIGYGYTF
TRBD1,TRBV7-8,16,TRBJ2-3,-,TGTGCCAGCAGCTTTACCGGGACAGGATTCACAGATACGCAGTATTTT,CASSFTGTGFTDTQYF
-,TRBV27,16,TRBJ1-6,few,TGTGCCAGCAGTTTAGGGGGTGGGTCCTATAATTCACCCCTCCACTTT,CASSLGGGSYNSPLHF
-,TRBV7-9,13,TRBJ2-7,-,TGTGCCAGCAGCCGAGAGGGCGGGAACGAGCAGTACTTC,CASSREGGNEQYF
-,TRBV20-1,11,TRBJ2-7,-,TGCAGTGCCCAGGACGGCTACGAGCAGTACTTC,CSAQDGYEQYF
-,TRBV5-6,11,TRBJ2-5,-,TGTGCCAGCAGCTTCCGGGAGACCCAGTACTTC,CASSFRETQYF
-,TRBV11-3,15,TRBJ2-7,-,TGTGCCAGCAGCCCAGGACTACCGGACTCCTACGAGCAGTACTTC,CASSPGLPDSYEQYF
-,TRBV12-5,13,TRBJ1-1,-,TGTGCTAGTGGTTTGGAACGGGGGACTGAAGCTTTCTTT,CASGLERGTEAFF
-,TRBV4-2,14,TRBJ1-2,-,TGTGCCAGCAGCCAAGGGTCGCCAGACTATGGCTACACCTTC,CASSQGSPDYGYTF
-,TRBV11-2,14,TRBJ2-1,-,TGTGCCAGCAGCTTACTTTCGTGGAGCAATGAGCAGTTCTTC,CASSLLSWSNEQFF
TRBD1,TRBV2,14,TRBJ2-3,once,TGTGCCAGCAGGATGGACAGGGTTGCAGATACGCAGTATTTT,CASRMDRVADTQYF
-,TRBV7-3,13,TRBJ2-7,-,TGTGCCAGCAGCTTAACGTTTGGATACGAGCAGTACTTC,CASSLTFGYEQYF
-,TRBV19,17,TRBJ1-4,-,TGTGCCAGTCCCCGCACCGGGACATATGCAACTAATGAAAAACTGTTTTTT,CASPRTGTYATNEKLFF
-,TRBV19,14,TRBJ1-3,-,TGTGCCAGCCACGGGGGAGCCTCTGGAAACACCATATATTTT,CASHGGASGNTIYF
-,TRBV9,13,TRBJ1-6,-,TGTGCCAGCAGCGCAAGGGGTGGTTCACCCCTCCACTTT,CASSARGGSPLHF
-,TRBV7-9,15,TRBJ1-4,-,TGTGCCAGCAGCCCTCGGGCTGTCCTTAATGAAAAACTGTTTTTT,CASSPRAVLNEKLFF
TRBD1,TRBV7-3,15,TRBJ2-2,-,TGTGCCAGCAGCTCCCAACAGGGGGCTTCCGGGGAGCTGTTTTTT,CASSSQQGASGELFF
TRBD1,TRBV9,16,TRBJ1-2,-,TGTGCCAGCAGCGTAGATTTGACAGGGACTAACTATGGCTACACCTTC,CASSVDLTGTNYGYTF
-,TRBV7-6,16,TRBJ2-3,-,TGTGCCAGCAGCCCTACCCTATTATACTCTCTGGATACGCAGTATTTT,CASSPTLLYSLDTQYF
-,TRBV6-5,14,TRBJ1-2,-,TGTGCCAGCGGATTCCCGGGATTGGCCTATGGCTACACCTTC,CASGFPGLAYGYTF
-,TRBV9,14,TRBJ2-7,few,TGTGCCAGCAGCGTAGCTCACAGGAGCTACGAGCAGTACTTC,CASSVAHRSYEQYF
-,TRBV6-5,14,TRBJ1-1,few,TGTGCCAGCAGTTACCTCCAGGGCGGGGGAAAAGCTTTCTTT,CASSYLQGGGKAFF
-,TRBV6-5,15,TRBJ1-4,-,TGTGCCAGCAGTTCGGCGGGGTTCTTGTATGAAAAACTGTTTTTT,CASSSAGFLYEKLFF
TRBD2,TRBV29-1,17,TRBJ2-1,-,TGCAGCGTTGTTTTTACTGGGAGTGCGGGAGGGCCCGTTGAGCAGTTCTTC,CSVVFTGSAGGPVEQFF
-,TRBV7-8,16,TRBJ2-5,-,TGTGCCAGCAGCGGGGGGCCAACAGGGGAACAAGAGACCCAGTACTTC,CASSGGPTGEQETQYF
-,TRBV29-1,13,TRBJ2-7,-,TGCAGCGGCATCCTCGGGACAAGTTTCGAGCAGTACTTC,CSGILGTSFEQYF
-,TRBV5-1,16,TRBJ2-1,-,TGCGCCAGCAGCTCTCCGGGATCTCCTATCTACAATGAGCAGTTCTTC,CASSSPGSPIYNEQFF
TRBD1,TRBV25-1,17,TRBJ2-5,-,TGTGCCAGCAGTGGCCGACAGGGGCCCTCCGGGCAAGAGACCCAGTACTTC,CASSGRQGPSGQETQYF
-,TRBV4-3,14,TRBJ1-1,-,TGCGCCAGCAGCCAAGAAGGGGTGTACACTGAAGCTTTCTTT,CASSQEGVYTEAFF
-,TRBV5-1,16,TRBJ2-3,-,TGCGCCAGCAGCTTGTTGGCGACTCCTAGCACAGATACGCAGTATTTT,CASSLLATPSTDTQYF
-,TRBV27,13,TRBJ1-2,few,TGTGCCAGCAGTTTATCCAGCTTGTATGGCTACACCTTC,CASSLSSLYGYTF
-,TRBV3-1/TRBV3-2,12,TRBJ2-2,-,TGTGCCAGCAGCCAAGCCTCCGGGGAGCTGTTTTTT,CASSQASGELFF
-,TRBV3-1/TRBV3-2,13,TRBJ2-2,-,TGTGCCAGCAGGGATGGTGGCCCCGGGGAGCTGTTTTTT,CASRDGGPGELFF
-,TRBV11-2,13,TRBJ2-7,-,TGTGCCAGCAGCTTAGTTTCAGGTTACGAGCAGTACTTC,CASSLVSGYEQYF
-,TRBV7-3,13,TRBJ1-1,-,TGTGCCAGCAGCCAAACTCAAGGGAGTGAAGCTTTCTTT,CASSQTQGSEAFF
-,TRBV6-5,13,TRBJ1-5,-,TGTGCCAGCAGCAAGGATTGGGGCGAGCCCCAGCATTTT,CASSKDWGEPQHF
-,TRBV6-5,15,TRBJ1-5,-,TGTGCCAGCAGCCAGACAGCCGAAACTAATCAGCCCCAGCATTTT,CASSQTAETNQPQHF
-,TRBV19,15,TRBJ1-1,once,TGTGCCAGTAGTATGGTAGGGGGTATTGACACTGAAGCTTTCTTT,CASSMVGGIDTEAFF
-,TRBV19,16,TRBJ2-2,-,TGTGCCAGTACCTGGGGGCCATGGGGCAACACCGGGGAGCTGTTTTTT,CASTWGPWGNTGELFF
-,TRBV6-5,13,TRBJ1-2,once,TGTGCCAGCAGCCCCGACGGAAGCTATGGCTACACCTTC,CASSPDGSYGYTF
TRBD1,TRBV7-3,15,TRBJ2-2,-,TGTGCCAGCAGCTTGACAGGGATGAACACCGGGGAGCTGTTTTTT,CASSLTGMNTGELFF
-,TRBV4-3,15,TRBJ2-7,once,TGCGCCAGCAGCCAACGACAGGAACGTTTTTACGAGCAGTACTTC,CASSQRQERFYEQYF
TRBD1,TRBV11-3,14,TRBJ2-5,-,TGTGCCAGCAGCCCCCGGGGACAGGGGGGGACCCAGTACTTC,CASSPRGQGGTQYF
TRBD1,TRBV29-1,14,TRBJ1-5,-,TGCAGCGTTGCAGGGGGCAGGGGAAATCAGCCCCAGCATTTT,CSVAGGRGNQPQHF
-,TRBV29-1,14,TRBJ2-7,-,TGCAGCGTTGAAGACGCGAGAGGGACCTACGAGCAGTACTTC,CSVEDARGTYEQYF
TRBD1,TRBV6-5,14,TRBJ2-3,-,TGTGCCAGCAGTTATCATACAGGGGAAGATACGCAGTATTTT,CASSYHTGEDTQYF
-,TRBV7-9,15,TRBJ2-1,-,TGTGCCAGCAGCCCCAGCGGAAGTTGGAGCGATGAGCAGTTCTTC,CASSPSGSWSDEQFF